The clone carrying this T cell receptor (beta chain) appeared a few times. Its target is unknown. This record belongs to a study of vaccination effects on CD4 cells after COVID-19. The CDR3 extends over 17 amino acids. Germline V gene sequence: CDR1 SGHTS, CDR2 YDEGEE. Trimming removed 0 bases from V and 2 bases from J, with 15 bases in between. The repertoire was sequenced with immunoSEQ multiplex PCR; TCRdb's copy has only in-frame clones and lacks some. The sample lists over 25,000 clones, 60% to 80% occurring once. Ahead of sequencing, the ViraFEST assay grew antigen-specific CD4+ T cells using viral peptide pools. After less than twelve days in culture, the CD4+ T cells were isolated. Participants were given two doses of BNT162b2 or mRNA-1273 vaccine.

This chain joins TRBV5-8 and TRBJ1-5; tentatively, D is TRBD1 (5 bases). Sequenced material: CD4+ T cells from PBMCs cultured with SARS-CoV-2 spike peptides, taken after COVID-19 vaccination. This TCR was recovered from a human donor who received a COVID-19 vaccine. Some clones in this sample may be carry-over from other donors' samples. The CDR3 spells CASSLVIFDRGNQPQHF. The CDR3 DNA is TGTGCCAGCAGCTTGGTCATTTTCGACAGAGGCAATCAGCCCCAGCATTTT.